The subject of this entry is one T cell receptor (beta chain). V lost 0 bases and J 8 bases, leaving 10 bases between the germline ends. The CDR3 spans 13 residues. Looked up from germline, CDR1 is SGDLS and CDR2 is YYNGEE. These data originate in a study of sequential checkpoint blockade in melanoma. Study overall: TCRbeta immunosequencing was performed on DNA from approximately 93 pretreatment melanoma tumor samples. Matched biopsies came pretreatment and at week 13 for around 24 patients.

Sequencing used immunoSEQ multiplex PCR; TCRdb keeps in-frame clones, though not all of them. The sample includes about 7,400 clones, roughly a quarter of them seen just once. Treatment given: randomized to nivolumab then ipilimumab (arm A) or the reverse (arm B). The sequencing used tumor tissue (inferred from file names), collected from a patient given nivolumab and ipilimumab in sequence. V is TRBV9 and J is TRBJ2-3; D not resolved. This receptor was taken from a human donor with melanoma. As DNA, the CDR3 is TGTGCCAGCAGCGTAGCTGGCAGAGGTACGCAGTATTTT. Translation: CASSVAGRGTQYF.